A selection of T cell receptor beta chains follows, all from one sample in a study of CD8 T cells in Susac syndrome. TCRdb used MiXCR to reprocess the immunoSEQ multiplex PCR reads, holding one entry per CDR3 protein. The sample has about 85,000 distinct CDR3 sequences, 85% to 95% seen once; the top ten hold 0.45% to 0.5%. Sequencing used CD8+ T cells from PBMCs. The receptors were sampled from a human donor with Susac syndrome. The conserved cysteine and the conserved F or W are not part of the CDR3 here.

V gene: TRBV13
CDR3 protein: ASSFRVQETQY

V gene: TRBV9
CDR3 protein: ASSVGLAGAEQF

V gene: TRBV5-6
CDR3 protein: ASSLGTGGARQPQH

V gene: TRBV15
CDR3 protein: AISDRYREPQETQY

V gene: TRBV12-3/TRBV12-4
CDR3 protein: ASSSGTAPYEQY

V gene: TRBV19
CDR3 protein: ASSIVGTGEQF

V gene: TRBV28
CDR3 protein: ASSFQETSGLEQF

V gene: TRBV4-3
CDR3 protein: ASSQDGTNPNNEQF

V gene: TRBV19
CDR3 protein: ASSIGTEAF

V gene: TRBV29-1
CDR3 protein: SVQDDPYEQY

V gene: TRBV12-3/TRBV12-4
CDR3 protein: ASKGASNEQF

V gene: TRBV19
CDR3 protein: ASIPDGGSNQPQH

V gene: TRBV9
CDR3 protein: ASSVGGHEQF

V gene: TRBV29-1
CDR3 protein: SAWDRDSHEQY

V gene: TRBV6-5
CDR3 protein: ASSYGGSYGYT

V gene: TRBV20-1
CDR3 protein: SARDLGLVGYEQY

V gene: TRBV7-3
CDR3 protein: ASSPGGTDTQY

V gene: TRBV4-1
CDR3 protein: ASSHPTGLSTEAF

V gene: TRBV20-1
CDR3 protein: SARAGMGNIQY

V gene: TRBV5-6
CDR3 protein: ASSSSSYNEQF

V gene: TRBV29-1
CDR3 protein: SVEKRAPEGGTDTQY

V gene: TRBV13
CDR3 protein: ASSLSSRQETQY

V gene: TRBV20-1
CDR3 protein: SAFIYGQGFNEKLF

V gene: TRBV4-1
CDR3 protein: ASSQPGLSHNEQF

V gene: TRBV9
CDR3 protein: ASSVAGGGNEQF

V gene: TRBV29-1
CDR3 protein: SVEGLADVNEQF

V gene: TRBV2
CDR3 protein: ASSGPGPETQY

V gene: TRBV30
CDR3 protein: AWRDRECYT

V gene: TRBV6-6
CDR3 protein: ASSYRGQGLWETQY